This T cell receptor (beta chain) was captured by sequencing in a study of cytotoxic CD8 clonotypes in ibrutinib-treated CLL (dated by TCRdb to 2020 to 2022). Concerning the study at large: The cohort included roughly 15 treatment-naive and 11 relapsed/refractory patients; 17 to 18 were IGHV unmutated. Responses were partial in about 25 patients and complete in 2; after median around 66 months follow-up, roughly 14 stayed in remission and 12 progressed. Response samples were obtained after a median of approximately twelve months of treatment, with a range of roughly 6 to 40 months. On average, each sample had some 250,000 productive templates and approximately 89,000 productive rearrangements. Of the roughly 79 people in the trial, about 25 had longitudinal samples available. Cryopreserved peripheral blood mononuclear cells were obtained before treatment, at response, and at either sustained remission or disease progression.

Taken from the germline V gene, the CDR1 and CDR2 loops are SGHVS and FQNEAQ. The junction carries 11 bases between V and J, which are trimmed by 1 base and 7 bases respectively. The CDR3 contains 14 residues, cysteine and phenylalanine counted. Left in the record is the CDR3 DNA by itself, 42 bases read in frame from the first base. The study at large found these results: Public clonotypes were rare and either shrank or stayed stable during treatment, and the rise in clonality at ibrutinib response reflected expansion of private clonotypes. At baseline, clonality was higher than in age-matched healthy donors and showed a strong correlation with circulating CD8+ T-cell counts. Clonality rose at ibrutinib response, remained stable during sustained remission, and dropped back toward baseline at progression. Lymph node repertoires were not examined, and the timing of sampling was not matched between patients in sustained remission and those whose disease progressed.

As to this clone: Its antigen target is currently unknown. Within one base of it there is no much larger clone, and no base qualities were kept.

For TCR beta library preparation, 2 to 2.5 micrograms of genomic DNA were isolated from cryopreserved PBMCs. Longitudinal blood samples from CLL patients on ibrutinib monotherapy were analyzed using high-throughput TCR beta sequencing. Patients were enrolled in a phase 2 open-label single-center ibrutinib monotherapy trial. On a MiSeq, deep resolution sequencing aimed for a depth between 1 in 1 million and 1 in 200,000 T cells, with each clonotype covered about 9.9x on average. The immunoSEQ hsTCRB Kit was used to generate TCR beta libraries. The study's processing was this. Data were analyzed with ImmunoSEQ Data Assistant and ImmunoSEQ Analyzer, with V, D and J genes assigned per IMGT definitions. Clonality, with values ranging from 0 to 1, was calculated as one minus the normalized Shannon entropy of productive rearrangement frequencies. Only overrepresented clonotypes making up at least 0.05% of each patient's repertoire were included in the public clonotype analysis. Thirteen age-matched healthy donor repertoires from immuneACCESS were used as controls for clonality. The clones in this table, taken by TCRdb from immuneACCESS, are in-frame only. Not every clone is retained; where verified, under half of the shortfall comes from an unresolved V gene, and the cause of the rest is unknown. That table furnishes V, J and clone size, whereas the DNA furnished D and trimming. The sample table shows 26,000 or so clones, and roughly 62% are seen once. The ten largest clones capture 12% to 15% of the sample.

The specimen comprised PBMCs, sampled before ibrutinib treatment. The clonotype was recovered from a human donor with chronic lymphocytic leukemia. In this chain, TRBV7-8 is recombined with TRBJ2-4; no D gene is confidently identified. Read as DNA, the sequence is TGTGCCAGCAGCTTAGGACCCTCAGGCAACATTCAGTACTTC. Its protein product is CASSLGPSGNIQYF.